This entry lists 16 T cell receptor beta chains sequenced from one sample in a study of blood T cells in healthy people across ages. PCR was performed a second time for about 7 to 11 cycles using a sample-barcoded 5' primer and a J-beta primer mix. In TCRdb, the 5' RACE reads were re-called with MiXCR into one record per CDR3 protein. The table records fewer than 750,000 distinct CDR3 sequences, about 51% of them present only once. The specimen sequenced was blood. Every receptor here comes from a woman of 80 years or more in good health.

This rearrangement joins TRBV20-1 to TRBJ1-5; weak D call: TRBD1 (5 bases). Germline V gives CDR1 DFQATT, CDR2 SNEGSKA (reference sequence). Deletions cut 6 bases from V and 8 bases from J, with 20 bases between. The CDR3 length is 14 residues. The CDR3 sequence is CSAPLPRLQEPQHF. The CDR3 DNA sequence: TGCAGTGCCCCCCTCCCGCGGCTACAGGAGCCCCAGCATTTT.

This rearrangement joins TRBV14 to TRBJ1-3, with D tentatively TRBD1 (6 bases). The CDR3 loop spans 15 amino acids. Germline V CDR1 and CDR2: SGHDN, FVKESK. Trimming removed 8 bases from V and 0 bases from J, with 14 bases in between. CDR3 bases: TGTGCCAGCCATCGGGGGGGCTACTCTGGAAACACCATATATTTT. Translation gives CASHRGGYSGNTIYF. The variable domain in full, completed from reference TRBV14 and TRBJ1-3, reads EAGVTQFPSHSVIEKGQTVTLRCDPISGHDNLYWYRRVMGKEIKFLLHFVKESKQDESGMPNNRFLAERTGGTYSTLKVQPAELEDSGVYFCASHRGGYSGNTIYFGEGSWLTVV.

This clonotype was found many times. Its ends do not fully match the called genes, so a read error is possible. This sequence joins TRBV5-1 and TRBJ2-3, with D possibly being TRBD1 (5 bases). Germline lookup yields CDR1 SGHRS and CDR2 YFSETQ. The CDR3 runs to 13 residues. DNA for the CDR3: TGTGCCAGCAGCTCAGGGCCCACAGATACGCAGTATTTT. Its translation is CASSSGPTDTQYF.

This clonotype was found many times. This may be a read error: a much more frequent sequence differs by one nucleotide. The rearrangement joins TRBV6-5 to TRBJ2-3, with unresolved D. V shed 2 bases and J shed 8 bases, with 14 bases lying between them. CDR3 length: 14 residues. The germline gives CDR1 MNHEY, CDR2 SVGAGI. The CDR3 DNA follows: TGTGCCAGCAGTTACGCGCCCTACTCGGGTACGCAGTATTTT. Translating it yields CASSYAPYSGTQYF.

In DNA, the CDR3 is TGTGCCAGCAGTGTCTTGAGCGTGAGGGCCACAGATACGCAGTATTTT. Translating it yields CASSVLSVRATDTQYF. The rearrangement uses TRBV6-1 and TRBJ2-3; D possibly corresponds to TRBD2 (5 bases). The V end was cut by 4 bases, the J end by 2 bases, with 16 bases between. The CDR3 consists of 16 residues. Germline-derived CDR1 and CDR2 are MNHNS and SASEGT.

The chain has TRBV18 and TRBJ2-3, with 9 bases that match TRBD2. The germline V gene has CDR1 KGHSH and CDR2 LQKENI. V shed 6 bases, J shed 6 bases, and the junction held 13 bases outside the gene matches. CDR3 size: 16 residues. Here the CDR3 reads CASSLGSGGIRDTQYF. CDR3 sequence (DNA): TGTGCCAGCTCTCTCGGTAGCGGGGGAATTCGGGATACGCAGTATTTT. Filled out from reference TRBV18 and TRBJ2-3, the complete variable domain reads NAGVMQNPRHLVRRRGQEARLRCSPMKGHSHVYWYRQLPEEGLKFMVYLQKENIIDESGMPKERFSAEFPKEGPSILRIQQVVRGDSAAYFCASSLGSGGIRDTQYFGPGTRLTVL.

The J gene is TRBJ2-1, the V gene TRBV7-9; weak D call: TRBD2 (6 bases). Germline loops: CDR1 SEHNR, CDR2 FQNEAQ (reference sequence). The CDR3 extends over 16 amino acids. V was cut by 3 bases and J by 1 base, with 13 bases left in between. CDR3 sequence reads: CASSLPLAGSYNEQFF. In DNA, the CDR3 is TGTGCCAGCAGCTTGCCCCTCGCGGGGTCCTACAATGAGCAGTTCTTC.

A note on this clonotype: One base away lies a much larger clone, so this may be a sequencing read error. CDR3 sequence reads: CASSPQGSAYNEQYF. In DNA form, the CDR3 reads TGCGCCAGCAGCCCCCAGGGATCCGCCTACAATGAGCAGTACTTC. This chain links TRBV5-1 with TRBJ2-1, with TRBD1 as a possible D gene (5 bases). The J call is in doubt because the DNA end fits TRBJ2-7 better. The CDR3 has 15 residues. Germline V lookup: CDR1 SGHRS, CDR2 YFSETQ.

On this clonotype: This may be a read error, as it is one base from a much larger clone. The V and J genes are TRBV12-3 or TRBV12-4 and TRBJ2-7, with 12 bases that match TRBD2. V lost 6 bases, J lost 7 bases, and 10 bases stayed unmatched. The CDR3 is 15 residues long. This chain's CDR3 is CASRTPLAGGREQYF. The CDR3 DNA reads TGTGCCAGCAGAACGCCACTAGCGGGAGGACGAGAGCAGTACTTC.

The V call is TRBV4-1, the J call TRBJ2-2; weak D call: TRBD2 (5 bases). This CDR3 is 16 amino acids long. The V and J ends lost 5 bases and 1 base respectively, with 14 bases between them. CDR1 MGHRA and CDR2 YSYEKL come from the germline V gene. The CDR3 protein is CASSSGVRLNTGELFF. As DNA, the CDR3 is TGCGCCAGCAGCTCCGGGGTTCGACTGAACACCGGGGAGCTGTTTTTT.

The chain recombines TRBV14 with TRBJ2-3, with 9 nucleotides matching TRBD2. Germline trimming cut 3 bases from V and 13 bases from J; bases unmatched to any gene: 5. This CDR3 comprises 12 residues. Germline CDR1 is SGHDN and CDR2 is FVKESK. The CDR3 sequence: CASSQHGTSKYF. Here the CDR3 DNA reads TGTGCCAGCAGCCAGCACGGGACTAGCAAGTATTTT. Based on the CDR3 plus reference TRBV14 and TRBJ2-3, the full variable domain is EAGVTQFPSHSVIEKGQTVTLRCDPISGHDNLYWYRRVMGKEIKFLLHFVKESKQDESGMPNNRFLAERTGGTYSTLKVQPAELEDSGVYFCASSQHGTSKYFGPGTRLTVL.

This chain connects TRBV20-1 to TRBJ1-5, with TRBD1 matching 7 bases. Germline CDR1 is DFQATT and CDR2 is SNEGSKA (reference sequence). The CDR3 covers 14 residues. Unmatched junction bases numbered 2, after V lost 0 bases and J lost 3 bases. The CDR3 DNA sequence: TGCAGTGCTAGAGACGGGACAGACAATCAGCCCCAGCATTTT. Translation: CSARDGTDNQPQHF.

This rearrangement joins TRBV28 to TRBJ2-7, with TRBD1 matching over 10 bases. CDR3 length: 19 residues. Germline V gene sequence: CDR1 MDHEN, CDR2 SYDVKM. The V segment lost 9 bases and the J segment 10 bases; nucleotides outside the gene matches: 30. The CDR3 reads CASPPLGQGQRLPLADQYF. CDR3 DNA: TGTGCCAGTCCCCCACTGGGACAGGGGCAACGTCTCCCACTGGCGGACCAGTACTTC.

The chain has TRBV5-4 and TRBJ2-1; tentative D call: TRBD2 (5 bases). From germline, CDR1 is SGHNT and CDR2 YYREEE (reference sequence). The CDR3 is made up of 13 amino acids. V was shortened by 4 bases and J by 6 bases, with 11 bases between the two germline ends. CDR3 DNA sequence: TGTGCCAGCAGCCCGAGGAGGAGCAATGAGCAGTTCTTC. Translating gives CASSPRRSNEQFF.

The genes are TRBV6-2 or TRBV6-3 and TRBJ2-7, with D tentatively TRBD2 (5 bases). This CDR3 comprises 13 residues. The V end lost 11 bases, the J end lost 1 base, and 15 bases lay between the germline ends. Germline V gene sequence: CDR1 MNHEY, CDR2 SVGEGT. The CDR3 sequence is CAGRTPSSYEQYF. CDR3 nucleotides: TGTGCCGGAAGGACTCCGAGTTCCTACGAGCAGTACTTC.

Points on this clonotype: A much larger clone sits a single nucleotide away, making a read error possible. In DNA, the CDR3 is TGCAGTGCTGGAGCCCCTCTAGGGTTCTACGAGCAGTACTTC. Its protein product is CSAGAPLGFYEQYF. V and J are TRBV20-1 and TRBJ2-5; D is ambiguous. With the DNA end fitting TRBJ2-7 better, the J assignment may be wrong. The CDR3 extends over 14 amino acids. Looked up from germline, CDR1 is DFQATT and CDR2 is SNEGSKA (reference sequence).